This T cell receptor beta chain was observed in a study of T cell repertoires in cytomegalovirus infection. Study in general: HLA-B-restricted CMV epitopes that are well studied were used alongside recently identified HLA-C-restricted ones.

On this clonotype: No antigen is known for it.

Points from the study as a whole: HLA-C-restricted TCR beta clonotypes specific for CMV led the ex vivo response.

TCRdb reprocessed the reads with MiXCR, giving one entry per CDR3 protein. The sample includes 800,000 to 950,000 distinct CDR3 sequences, approximately 29% of them seen just once. In germline, CDR1 is LNHDA, CDR2 SQIVND (reference sequence). The V end was cut by 9 bases, the J end by 4 bases, with 12 bases between. The CDR3 contains 13 residues. This receptor was obtained from a human donor in good health (CMV status not recorded). Some clones in this sample may be carry-over from other donors' samples. The chain links TRBV19 to TRBJ1-4, with D tentatively TRBD1 (5 bases). The specimen was cultured CD8+ T cells from PBMCs, collected from culture after CMV antigen stimulation. For the CDR3, the DNA is TGTGCCAGCTCCGACAGCCATAATGAAAAACTGTTTTTT. This codes for CASSDSHNEKLFF. Complete variable domain (other parts from reference TRBV19 and TRBJ1-4): DGGITQSPKYLFRKEGQNVTLSCEQNLNHDAMYWYRQDPGQGLRLIYYSQIVNDFQKGDIAEGYSVSREKKESFPLTVTSAQKNPTAFYLCASSDSHNEKLFFGSGTQLSVL.